These T cell receptor beta chains were read from a single sample in a study of blood T cell repertoires in COVID-19. Measured with immunoSEQ multiplex PCR; TCRdb has only the in-frame clones, and not every one. The table has roughly 120,000 clones, around 83% seen once. The sample taken for sequencing was peripheral blood. Receptors were obtained from a man aged 65 to 85 with acute or convalescent COVID-19. Both conserved end residues are part of each CDR3. A D gene is named only where the DNA matches it firmly. Clone size is stated in some rows and not others, as once, few, many or a class when expanded.

>TRBJ2-4|TRBV19|once|TRBD2
CASSMFRLAGGSKAKNIQYF
TGTGCCAGTAGTATGTTTCGTCTAGCGGGAGGGAGTAAGGCCAAAAACATTCAGTACTTC
>TRBJ1-1|TRBV2|.|TRBD1
CASSTRDSEAFF
TGTGCCAGCAGTACTAGGGACAGTGAAGCTTTCTTT
>TRBJ1-5|TRBV28|.|TRBD1
CASSPRRTGGAEPQHF
TGTGCCAGCAGTCCGAGAAGGACAGGGGGCGCGGAGCCCCAGCATTTT
>TRBJ1-5|TRBV20-1|.|.
CSASIQTNQPQHF
TGCAGTGCTAGTATACAGACAAATCAGCCCCAGCATTTT
>TRBJ2-1|TRBV29-1|.|TRBD2
CSVGGGSQREQFF
TGCAGCGTTGGGGGCGGGAGCCAAAGGGAGCAGTTCTTC
>TRBJ2-5|TRBV5-8|.|TRBD2
CASTLAGGRETQYF
TGTGCCAGCACCTTAGCGGGAGGACGGGAGACCCAGTACTTC
>TRBJ1-5|TRBV4-2|.|TRBD1
CASSQDPGGQGGQPQHF
TGTGCCAGCAGCCAGGACCCTGGCGGACAGGGAGGACAGCCCCAGCATTTT
>TRBJ2-1|TRBV5-6|few|.
CASNEQYNEQFF
TGTGCCAGCAACGAACAGTACAATGAGCAGTTCTTC
>TRBJ2-3|TRBV15|once|.
CATSRGGQGPTDTQYF
TGTGCCACCAGCAGAGGGGGGCAGGGACCGACAGATACGCAGTATTTT
>TRBJ1-2|TRBV28|.|TRBD1
CASSSGGQGVDYGYTF
TGTGCCAGCAGCAGTGGGGGACAGGGGGTGGACTATGGCTACACCTTC
>TRBJ2-2|TRBV6-5|once|.
CASSYTVSNTGELFF
TGTGCCAGCAGTTACACGGTATCGAACACCGGGGAGCTGTTTTTT
>TRBJ1-4|TRBV19|.|.
CASSLPGLKNEKLFF
TGTGCCAGTAGTCTGCCGGGACTCAAGAATGAAAAACTGTTTTTT
>TRBJ2-2|TRBV7-6|.|TRBD2
CASSLISGDTGELFF
TGTGCCAGCAGCTTAATTAGCGGGGACACCGGGGAGCTGTTTTTT
>TRBJ2-3|TRBV28|.|TRBD2
CASSPNPRLAGGPDTQYF
TGTGCCAGCAGTCCAAACCCTAGACTAGCGGGGGGACCAGATACGCAGTATTTT
>TRBJ1-2|TRBV12-3/TRBV12-4|few|.
CASSLRREGYTF
TGTGCCAGCAGTTTACGCAGGGAAGGCTACACCTTC
>TRBJ2-7|TRBV18|.|TRBD2
CASSPSGFEQYF
TGTGCCAGCTCACCTAGCGGGTTCGAGCAGTACTTC
>TRBJ1-4|TRBV9|.|.
CASSAGQTTNEKLFF
TGTGCCAGCAGCGCAGGACAAACAACTAATGAAAAACTGTTTTTT
>TRBJ2-3|TRBV7-9|.|TRBD2
CASSLNAGETDTQYF
TGTGCCAGCAGCTTGAACGCGGGGGAGACAGATACGCAGTATTTT
>TRBJ1-1|TRBV28|.|TRBD1
CASSSPGGWTEAFF
TGTGCCAGCAGTTCACCAGGGGGGTGGACTGAAGCTTTCTTT
>TRBJ2-5|TRBV13|.|.
CASSSNRAVIETQYF
TGTGCCAGCAGCTCAAACAGGGCCGTCATAGAGACCCAGTACTTC
>TRBJ1-1|TRBV28|.|.
CASSSQGLNTEAFF
TGTGCCAGCAGTAGCCAGGGGCTGAACACTGAAGCTTTCTTT
>TRBJ1-2|TRBV28|.|.
CASSLSDYGYTF
TGTGCCAGCAGTTTATCGGACTATGGCTACACCTTC
>TRBJ2-2|TRBV4-1|.|.
CASSPPTSTTGELFF
TGCGCCAGCAGCCCACCCACTAGTACCACCGGGGAGCTGTTTTTT
>TRBJ1-5|TRBV29-1|.|.
CSVRQANQPQHF
TGCAGCGTTAGGCAGGCCAATCAGCCCCAGCATTTT
>TRBJ1-6|TRBV11-2|.|TRBD1
CASTRTFGTDNNSPLHF
TGTGCCAGCACTCGCACCTTCGGGACAGACAATAATTCACCCCTCCACTTT
>TRBJ1-1|TRBV18|.|.
CASSPQGKTEAFF
TGTGCCAGCTCACCTCAGGGAAAAACTGAAGCTTTCTTT
>TRBJ2-6|TRBV2|.|TRBD1
CASSLGQGVYGANVLTF
TGTGCCAGCAGTCTAGGACAGGGGGTCTATGGGGCCAACGTCCTGACTTTC
>TRBJ1-1|TRBV29-1|.|TRBD1
CSADDRGNTEAFF
TGCAGCGCCGATGACAGGGGAAACACTGAAGCTTTCTTT
>TRBJ1-4|TRBV3-1/TRBV3-2|.|.
CASSPWGGDEKLFF
TGTGCCAGCAGCCCCTGGGGAGGGGATGAAAAACTGTTTTTT
>TRBJ2-6|TRBV3-1/TRBV3-2|.|.
CASSNPGGVNSGANVLTF
TGTGCCAGCAGCAATCCCGGGGGAGTCAACTCTGGGGCCAACGTCCTGACTTTC
>TRBJ2-2|TRBV21-1|.|.
CASSNPPPVFTGELFF
TGTGCCAGCAGCAACCCCCCACCGGTTTTTACCGGGGAGCTGTTTTTT